Sequencing of this TCR beta chain was carried out in a study of CD8 T cells in ankylosing spondylitis. V lost 5 bases to trimming and J lost 0 bases; unmatched junction nucleotides: 7. This CDR3 is built from 15 residues. CDR1 and CDR2 from the germline V gene are DFQATT and SNEGSKA (reference sequence). Study-level results: The clones that were linked to disease were reported to be significantly enriched in matched synovial fluid samples from ankylosing spondylitis patients. Apparently characteristic of ankylosing spondylitis blood was a TCR beta motif (about eight highly homologous variants).

A word on this clonotype: The antigen is undetermined.

With molecular barcodes, quantitative 5'-RACE was used to make the TCR beta libraries. TCRdb independently ran MiXCR on the 5' RACE reads; one entry per CDR3 protein. The sample carries about 130,000 distinct CDR3 sequences, approximately 14% recorded once. Specimen: blood, either unsorted or a sorted T cell fraction (not recorded which). The V and J genes are TRBV20-1 and TRBJ2-7; 10 bases are shared with TRBD2. This sequence was found in a female donor with ankylosing spondylitis or in good health (not recorded which). The CDR3 reads CSALAGGPSSYEQYF. Written as DNA, the CDR3 is TGCAGTGCTTTAGCGGGAGGCCCGAGCTCCTACGAGCAGTACTTC.